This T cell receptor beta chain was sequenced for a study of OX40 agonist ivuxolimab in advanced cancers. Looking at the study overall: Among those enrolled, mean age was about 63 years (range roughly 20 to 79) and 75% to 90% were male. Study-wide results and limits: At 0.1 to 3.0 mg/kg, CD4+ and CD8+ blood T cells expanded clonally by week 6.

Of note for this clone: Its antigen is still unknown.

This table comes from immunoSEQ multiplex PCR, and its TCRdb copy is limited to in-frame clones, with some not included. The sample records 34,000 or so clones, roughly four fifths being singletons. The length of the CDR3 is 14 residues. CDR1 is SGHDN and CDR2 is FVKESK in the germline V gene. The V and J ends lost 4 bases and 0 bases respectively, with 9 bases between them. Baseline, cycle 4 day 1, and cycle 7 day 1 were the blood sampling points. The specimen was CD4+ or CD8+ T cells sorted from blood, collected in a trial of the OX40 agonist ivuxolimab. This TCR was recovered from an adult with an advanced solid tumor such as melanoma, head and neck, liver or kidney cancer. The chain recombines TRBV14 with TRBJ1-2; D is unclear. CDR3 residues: CASSPRLPNYGYTF. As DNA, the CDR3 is TGTGCCAGCAGCCCCCGATTGCCTAACTATGGCTACACCTTC.